This T cell receptor beta chain derives from a study of a mutant IDH1 vaccine in newly diagnosed glioma (dated by TCRdb to 2020 to 2022). At the level of the whole study: The roughly 34 treated patients were approximately 62% male and roughly 40% female, with a mean age of about 38 years. Longitudinal TCRB deep sequencing was done for about two dozen treated patients, wherever samples were available for exploratory analyses. Before enrollment, patients had received standard therapy of radiotherapy alone, temozolomide alone, or radiochemotherapy with temozolomide; most received the combination. Peripheral blood was drawn at six visits: V03 (baseline), V05, V07, V10, V12 and V13.

Concerning this clone itself: There is no known antigen for this receptor. Per-base qualities were not stored, and no clone one base away is much larger.

The time point tag for this specimen amounts to: baseline, week 1 (first vaccination visit). The treatment or condition label corresponds to: pre-vaccination baseline after standard-of-care therapy. All donors had newly diagnosed IDH1-mutant astrocytomas of WHO grade 3 or 4 that showed loss of nuclear ATRX. The samples were drawn from NOA16, a multicentre, single-arm, open-label phase I trial in Germany that tested a mutant IDH1 peptide vaccine in humans for the first time. For immunogenicity testing, the blood drawn at visit V03 was used as the baseline sample. Genomic DNA for TCRB sequencing was extracted from EDTA blood using the DNeasy Blood and Tissue Kit. General study outcomes and caveats: Selection of PBMC samples for TCRB deep sequencing was based on availability. Across multiple MHC alleles, vaccine-induced immune responses were seen in around 93% of patients. The authors noted that analyses of patient blood samples could not be reproduced because of sample limitations. No apparent relationship was observed between pseudoprogression and alterations in the top peripheral T cell clonotypes detected by TCRB sequencing.

Preparation of the library involved the immunoSEQ multiplex PCR assay. Following the manufacturer's protocol, the hsTCRB Kit was used to amplify rearranged TCR beta chain sequences. TCRB libraries were sequenced on an Illumina MiSeq. Per the source publication's procedure: The proprietary platform of the kit vendor was used for demultiplexing, trimming and gene mapping. Imported from immuneACCESS, the table was reduced by TCRdb to in-frame sequences with V and J called. These copies leave out some clones; in studies compared against another copy, an unresolved V gene accounts for under half, and the cause of the remainder is not known. The D gene and trimming were derived from the DNA, and the V and J assignments and clone size from that table. Present in this sample are approximately 52,000 clones, 65% to 80% of which were seen just once. The top ten clonotypes cover around 1.9% of the sample. Via the germline V gene (reference sequence), CDR1 is MNHEY and CDR2 SMNVEV. V drops 1 base and J drops 5 bases, leaving 9 bases in between. Taken from cysteine to phenylalanine, the CDR3 has 15 residues. CDR3 DNA is the only sequence kept; it has 45 bases, read in frame from the first base.

This receptor was taken from a woman aged 40 to 55 with glioma. This specimen consisted of PBMCs, obtained from a glioma patient treated with radiotherapy, temozolomide or both. Here the chain combines TRBV27 and TRBJ1-6; the D gene is possibly TRBD1, with 5 bases matching. The CDR3 reads as follows: CASSLLGPDNSPLHF. The nucleotide sequence reads TGTGCCAGCAGTTTATTGGGGCCCGATAATTCACCCCTCCACTTT.